This is a list of T cell receptor beta chains from one sample in a study of Tregs in tolerant kidney transplant recipients. The repertoire was sequenced with immunoSEQ multiplex PCR; TCRdb's copy has only in-frame clones and lacks some. This sample has hundreds of thousands of clones, with more than 65% found just once. What was sequenced was CD4+ T cells from blood. These receptors were taken from a human donor in good health. Both conserved end residues are part of each CDR3. Fields, in order: CDR3 protein, CDR3 DNA, J gene, clone size, V gene, D gene. D genes are given only for firm matches. Size tells how often a clone was seen (once, few, many) or the class of an expanded clone, and some rows leave it out.

CDR3aa: CASSTNRDRAQETQYF
CDR3nt: TGTGCCAGTAGTACTAACCGGGACAGGGCTCAAGAGACCCAGTACTTC
j_gene: TRBJ2-5
abundance: NA
v_gene: TRBV19
d_gene: TRBD1

CDR3aa: CASRPLTPTNEKLFF
CDR3nt: TGTGCCAGCAGACCATTGACACCAACTAATGAAAAACTGTTTTTT
j_gene: TRBJ1-4
abundance: NA
v_gene: TRBV2
d_gene: NA

CDR3aa: CASSSSVQETQYF
CDR3nt: TGTGCCAGCAGCTCATCGGTGCAAGAGACCCAGTACTTC
j_gene: TRBJ2-5
abundance: NA
v_gene: TRBV11-3
d_gene: NA

CDR3aa: CASSIGLSTQYF
CDR3nt: TGTGCCAGTAGTATAGGACTATCTACGCAGTATTTT
j_gene: TRBJ2-3
abundance: NA
v_gene: TRBV19
d_gene: NA

CDR3aa: CASKERASDRNEQFF
CDR3nt: TGTGCCAGCAAGGAGAGAGCTAGCGATAGGAATGAGCAGTTCTTC
j_gene: TRBJ2-1
abundance: NA
v_gene: TRBV2
d_gene: NA

CDR3aa: CASSLTSYEQYF
CDR3nt: TGTGCCAGCAGCTTGACCTCCTACGAGCAGTACTTC
j_gene: TRBJ2-7
abundance: NA
v_gene: TRBV5-6
d_gene: NA

CDR3aa: CASSTGQPNYGYTF
CDR3nt: TGTGCCAGTAGTACGGGACAGCCAAACTATGGCTACACCTTC
j_gene: TRBJ1-2
abundance: few
v_gene: TRBV19
d_gene: TRBD1

CDR3aa: CASSMARVNTGELFF
CDR3nt: TGTGCCAGTAGTATGGCCAGGGTGAACACCGGGGAGCTGTTTTTT
j_gene: TRBJ2-2
abundance: NA
v_gene: TRBV19
d_gene: NA

CDR3aa: CSAKGPSEQFF
CDR3nt: TGCAGTGCTAAAGGGCCATCCGAGCAGTTCTTC
j_gene: TRBJ2-1
abundance: NA
v_gene: TRBV20-1
d_gene: NA

CDR3aa: CASSIIFGTQVAEQYF
CDR3nt: TGTGCCAGCAGTATCATCTTCGGGACACAGGTTGCCGAGCAGTACTTC
j_gene: TRBJ2-7
abundance: NA
v_gene: TRBV6-6
d_gene: NA

CDR3aa: CARSLLDIEFDYEQYF
CDR3nt: TGTGCCAGAAGCTTGCTGGACATTGAGTTCGACTACGAGCAGTACTTC
j_gene: TRBJ2-7
abundance: few
v_gene: TRBV5-3
d_gene: NA

CDR3aa: CASSSLRTMRVQNEKLFF
CDR3nt: TGTGCCAGCAGCTCCCTACGAACCATGAGAGTACAGAATGAAAAACTGTTTTTT
j_gene: TRBJ1-4
abundance: NA
v_gene: TRBV7-8
d_gene: NA

CDR3aa: CASSAKVGDEQFF
CDR3nt: TGTGCCAGCAGCGCCAAAGTTGGCGATGAGCAGTTCTTC
j_gene: TRBJ2-1
abundance: NA
v_gene: TRBV7-2
d_gene: NA

CDR3aa: CASSPRYIDYEQYF
CDR3nt: TGTGCCAGCAGCCCGAGGTACATCGACTACGAGCAGTACTTC
j_gene: TRBJ2-7
abundance: NA
v_gene: TRBV27
d_gene: NA

CDR3aa: CASSEAGRGRSGANVLTF
CDR3nt: TGCGCCAGCAGTGAGGCGGGCAGGGGCCGCTCTGGGGCCAACGTCCTGACTTTC
j_gene: TRBJ2-6
abundance: NA
v_gene: TRBV10-2
d_gene: NA

CDR3aa: CASSPLRASGEAFF
CDR3nt: TGTGCCAGCAGCCCTCTGCGAGCCAGCGGTGAAGCTTTCTTT
j_gene: TRBJ1-1
abundance: NA
v_gene: TRBV5-6
d_gene: NA

CDR3aa: CASMREGALGTEAFF
CDR3nt: TGTGCCAGCATGCGGGAGGGGGCGCTGGGGACTGAAGCTTTCTTT
j_gene: TRBJ1-1
abundance: few
v_gene: TRBV2
d_gene: TRBD1

CDR3aa: CATSWAPGPTSPLHF
CDR3nt: TGTGCCACCAGCTGGGCTCCGGGCCCTACTTCACCCCTCCACTTT
j_gene: TRBJ1-6
abundance: NA
v_gene: TRBV15
d_gene: NA

CDR3aa: CASSISGAAGYTF
CDR3nt: TGTGCCAGTAGTATTTCCGGGGCGGCTGGCTACACCTTC
j_gene: TRBJ1-2
abundance: NA
v_gene: TRBV19
d_gene: NA